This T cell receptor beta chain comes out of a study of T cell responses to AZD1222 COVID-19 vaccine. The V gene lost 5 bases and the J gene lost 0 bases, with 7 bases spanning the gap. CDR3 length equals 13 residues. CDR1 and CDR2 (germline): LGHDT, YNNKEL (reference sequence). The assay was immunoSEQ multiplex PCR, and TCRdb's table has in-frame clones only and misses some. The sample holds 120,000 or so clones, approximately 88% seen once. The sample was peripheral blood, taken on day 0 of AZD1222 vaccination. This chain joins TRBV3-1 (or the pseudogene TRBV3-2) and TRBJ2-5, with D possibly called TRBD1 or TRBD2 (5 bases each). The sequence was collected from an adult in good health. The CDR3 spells CASSSGHQETQYF. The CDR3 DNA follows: TGTGCCAGCAGCTCGGGACACCAAGAGACCCAGTACTTC.